This T cell receptor beta chain was sequenced for a study of T cells after yellow fever vaccination. This clonotype was seen a few times. V dropped 4 bases and J dropped 5 bases, with 14 bases sitting between them. The germline V gene encodes CDR1 SSHAT and CDR2 FNYEAQ (reference sequence). The CDR3 spans 14 residues. Template-switching 5'RACE yielded the TCR cDNA; a universal primer site and UMIs were added in the process. TCRdb processed the 5' RACE reads anew with MiXCR; each CDR3 protein has one entry. The sample holds 450,000 to 550,000 distinct CDR3 sequences, about 19% seen once. The clonotype was recovered from a man younger than 40 who received the YFV17D yellow fever vaccine. The sample was PBMCs, taken 15 days after the yellow fever booster vaccination. V is TRBV7-7 and J is TRBJ2-5; D possibly matches TRBD1 or TRBD2 (6 bases each). The CDR3 DNA is TGTGCCAGCAGCTACACAGGGACTCGGGAGACCCAGTACTTC. Amino acids: CASSYTGTRETQYF.